This TCR beta chain was sequenced for a study of regulatory T cells in long-lasting Graves disease. For the study at large: In persistent Graves' disease, antithyroid drugs had been taken for over 5 years and TSH receptor antibodies stayed positive. The study, taken as a whole, reports: Lower TCR diversity characterized persistent Graves' patients relative to newly diagnosed patients. TRBV28 was favored in persistent disease, as were TRBJ1-2 and TRBJ2-5.

As for time point: persistent/refractory GD, antithyroid drugs over 5 years with positive TRAb. Scientists built the TCR library using RNA that was extracted from PBMCs. The CDR3 covers 12 residues. V shed 5 bases and J shed 3 bases, with 8 bases lying between them. Germline V gene sequence: CDR1 SGHAT, CDR2 FQDESV (reference sequence). This clonotype was detected many times. Its antigen is still unknown. CDR3 regions were amplified by Arm-PCR using iRepertoire HTBI primers to build TCR beta libraries. In TCRdb, the multiplex PCR reads were re-called with MiXCR into one record per CDR3 protein. This sample has around 460,000 distinct CDR3 sequences, with 20% to 25% found just once.

The sequenced sample was peripheral blood mononuclear cells (PBMCs), obtained when the disease was refractory, from a patient treated with antithyroid drugs. The TCR was taken from a female donor with Graves disease. The chain links TRBV11-1 to TRBJ2-7; TRBD2 might be the D (6 bases). The CDR3 DNA sequence: TGTGCCAGCAGCCACGGGAGCTACGAGCAGTACTTC. Amino acid sequence: CASSHGSYEQYF.